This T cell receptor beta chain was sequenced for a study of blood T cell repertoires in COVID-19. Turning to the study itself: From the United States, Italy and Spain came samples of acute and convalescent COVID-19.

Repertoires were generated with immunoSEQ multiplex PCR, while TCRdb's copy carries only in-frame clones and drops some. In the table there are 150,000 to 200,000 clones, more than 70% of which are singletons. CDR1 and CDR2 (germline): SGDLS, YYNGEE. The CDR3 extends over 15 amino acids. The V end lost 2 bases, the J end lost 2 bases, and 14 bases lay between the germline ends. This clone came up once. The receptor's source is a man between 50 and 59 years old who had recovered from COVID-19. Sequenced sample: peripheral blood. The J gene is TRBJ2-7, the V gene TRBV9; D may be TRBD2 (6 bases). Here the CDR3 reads CASSVGGAKAYEQYF. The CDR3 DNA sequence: TGTGCCAGCAGCGTCGGCGGGGCGAAGGCCTACGAGCAGTACTTC.